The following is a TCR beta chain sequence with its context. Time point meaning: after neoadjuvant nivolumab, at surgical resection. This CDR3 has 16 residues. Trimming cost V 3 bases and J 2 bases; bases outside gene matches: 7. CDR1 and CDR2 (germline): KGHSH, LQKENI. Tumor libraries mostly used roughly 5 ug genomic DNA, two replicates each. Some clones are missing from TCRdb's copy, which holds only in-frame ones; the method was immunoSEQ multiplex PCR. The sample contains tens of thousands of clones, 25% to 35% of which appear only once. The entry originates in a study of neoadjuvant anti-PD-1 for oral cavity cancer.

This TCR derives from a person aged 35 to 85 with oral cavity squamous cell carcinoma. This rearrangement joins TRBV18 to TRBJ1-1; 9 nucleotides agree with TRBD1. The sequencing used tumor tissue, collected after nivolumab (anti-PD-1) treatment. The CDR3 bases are TGTGCCAGCTCACCTGCCGGGACAGGGCTTAACACTGAAGCTTTCTTT. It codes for CASSPAGTGLNTEAFF.